The 2 T cell receptor beta chains below were found in one sample sequenced in a study of shared clonotypes between healthy human individuals. Profiled with immunoSEQ multiplex PCR; TCRdb holds only in-frame clones, not every one. In the table there are 2 million to 2.5 million clones, under 95% of which are singletons. The sample was naive CD4+ T cells from PBMCs. The sample's subset: CD45RA+ positively selected. The receptors were gathered from a man aged 18 to 29 in good health. Some clones in this sample may be carry-over from other donors' samples.

CDR3: CASSSTGDYEAFF. Here the CDR3 DNA reads TGTGCCAGCAGTTCCACAGGGGACTATGAAGCTTTCTTT. The chain carries TRBV6-6 and TRBJ1-1; TRBD1 matches 7 bases. The CDR3 consists of 13 residues. J lost 7 bases, V lost 4 bases, and 6 bases had no gene match. CDR1 is MNHNY, CDR2 SVGAGI, per germline (reference sequence).

Note on this clone: This specimen includes other DNA sequences encoding the same CDR3. The chain combines TRBV5-1 with TRBJ2-7, with 11 bases identical to TRBD2. The CDR3 is 15 amino acids. Germline lookup yields CDR1 SGHRS and CDR2 YFSETQ. V lost 0 bases to trimming and J lost 2 bases; unmatched junction nucleotides: 1. The CDR3 DNA reads TGCGCCAGCAGCTTGGTACTAGCGGGAGCCTACGAGCAGTACTTC. This translates into CASSLVLAGAYEQYF.